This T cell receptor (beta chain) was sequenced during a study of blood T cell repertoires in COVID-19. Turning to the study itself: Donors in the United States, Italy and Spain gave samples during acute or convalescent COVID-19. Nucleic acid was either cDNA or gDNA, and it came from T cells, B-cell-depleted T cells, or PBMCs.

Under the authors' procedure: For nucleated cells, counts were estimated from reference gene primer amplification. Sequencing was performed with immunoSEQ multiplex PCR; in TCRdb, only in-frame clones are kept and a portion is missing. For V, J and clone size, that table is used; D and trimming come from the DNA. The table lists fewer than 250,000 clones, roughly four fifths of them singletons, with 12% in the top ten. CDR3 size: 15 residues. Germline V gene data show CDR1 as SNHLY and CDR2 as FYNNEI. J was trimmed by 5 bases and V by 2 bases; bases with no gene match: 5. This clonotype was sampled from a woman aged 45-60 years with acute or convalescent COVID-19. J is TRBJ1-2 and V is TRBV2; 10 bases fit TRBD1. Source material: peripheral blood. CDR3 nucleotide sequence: TGTGCCAGCAGTGAAAAGGGACAGGGGTTATATGGCTACACCTTC. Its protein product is CASSEKGQGLYGYTF.